This T cell receptor (beta chain) was retrieved from a study of early T cells in non-severe SARS-CoV-2 infection. Overall study: Chains from this unsorted whole-blood bulk RNA could not be paired.

This CDR3 is built from 13 residues. The V and J ends lost 2 bases and 6 bases respectively, with 9 bases between them. In germline, CDR1 is LGHNT, CDR2 FRNRAP. The protocol attached unique molecular identifiers to individual cDNA molecules. TCRdb processed the 5' RACE reads anew with MiXCR; each CDR3 protein has one entry. Here the sample spans 43,000 or so distinct CDR3 sequences, approximately 4% being singletons. The TCR sequence derives from an adult who was a healthcare worker with PCR-confirmed SARS-CoV-2 infection or an uninfected control (not recorded which). J is TRBJ2-3 and V is TRBV12-5; D may be TRBD2 (5 bases). Specimen: whole blood. The CDR3 protein is CASGLLGGDTQYF. In nucleotides, the CDR3 is TGTGCTAGTGGTTTGCTTGGCGGGGATACGCAGTATTTT.